This entry lists 22 T cell receptor beta chains sequenced from one sample in a study of blood T cell repertoires in COVID-19. Sequencing used immunoSEQ multiplex PCR; TCRdb keeps in-frame clones, though not all of them. The data show about 220,000 clones, roughly 80% seen once. Source material: PBMCs or T cells enriched from blood (not recorded which). The receptor source for this set is a woman aged 40 to 50 with acute COVID-19.

The chain recombines TRBV30 with TRBJ1-1, with TRBD1 matching over 8 bases. The CDR3 is 13 amino acids. Germline trimming cut 5 bases from V and 6 bases from J; bases unmatched to any gene: 8. CDR1 and CDR2 from the germline V gene are GTSNPN and SVGIG (reference sequence). The CDR3 here is CAWEGQGSPEAFF. CDR3 nucleotide sequence: TGTGCCTGGGAAGGACAGGGTAGCCCTGAAGCTTTCTTT.

The V and J genes are TRBV9 and TRBJ1-4, with 9 bases lining up with TRBD1. From germline, CDR1 is SGDLS and CDR2 YYNGEE. Trimming removed 1 base from V and 5 bases from J; junction bases left unmatched: 3. This CDR3 contains 15 residues. The CDR3 sequence is CASSVWGTGNEKLFF. As DNA, the CDR3 is TGTGCCAGCAGCGTATGGGGGACAGGGAATGAAAAACTGTTTTTT.

The gene calls are TRBV7-6 and TRBJ2-1; 11 nucleotides agree with TRBD2. V lost 2 bases, J lost 4 bases, and 7 bases stayed unmatched. This CDR3 is built from 17 residues. The germline CDR1 and CDR2 sequences are SGHVS and FNYEAQ. CDR3 DNA: TGTGCCAGCAGCTTACCCGGGGGGACTAGCGGATACAATGAGCAGTTCTTC. Its protein is CASSLPGGTSGYNEQFF.

The chain links TRBV28 to TRBJ2-5, with D possibly TRBD2 on 5 matching bases. Trimming stripped 6 bases from V and 2 bases from J, with 16 bases between. The CDR3 runs 15 residues. Germline assignment: CDR1 MDHEN and CDR2 SYDVKM. CDR3 sequence (DNA): TGTGCCAGCAGCCGTACGGGGTTGGGGCAAGAGACCCAGTACTTC. Translation: CASSRTGLGQETQYF.

The V and J genes are TRBV7-8 and TRBJ2-7, with TRBD2 matching over 10 bases. The CDR3 sequence is 16 residues long. CDR1 and CDR2 (germline): SGHVS, FQNEAQ. V lost 3 bases to trimming and J lost 0 bases; unmatched junction nucleotides: 5. The CDR3 is CASSLPGTSASYEQYF. In DNA form, the CDR3 reads TGTGCCAGCAGCTTGCCGGGGACTAGCGCCTCCTACGAGCAGTACTTC. The whole variable domain, remainder taken from reference TRBV7-8 and TRBJ2-7, is GAGVSQSPRYKVAKRGQDVALRCDPISGHVSLFWYQQALGQGPEFLTYFQNEAQLDKSGLPSDRFFAERPEGSVSTLKIQRTQQEDSAVYLCASSLPGTSASYEQYFGPGTRLTVT.

J is TRBJ2-1 and V is TRBV11-3; a possible D gene is TRBD2 (6 bases). Per germline, CDR1 SGHNT and CDR2 YENEEA. The CDR3 loop spans 17 amino acids. Trimming took 1 base from V and 5 from J, leaving 18 bases between them. The CDR3 loop reads CASSLAISALADNEQFF. CDR3 DNA: TGTGCCAGCAGCTTAGCGATTAGTGCGTTAGCGGACAATGAGCAGTTCTTC.

The rearrangement links TRBV28 to TRBJ1-5; 7 nucleotides match TRBD1. The V and J ends lost 6 bases and 10 bases, in that order; junction bases with no gene match: 6. The CDR3 covers 12 residues. Germline V CDR1 and CDR2: MDHEN, SYDVKM. Written as DNA, the CDR3 is TGTGCCAGCAGCCAGGGGGAACACCCCCAGCATTTT. Its protein product is CASSQGEHPQHF.

V usage is TRBV19 and J usage is TRBJ1-1; a possible D gene is TRBD1 (5 bases). The CDR3 sequence is 15 residues long. V was shortened by 5 bases and J by 4 bases, with 17 bases between the two germline ends. Germline assignment: CDR1 LNHDA and CDR2 SQIVND (reference sequence). The DNA for the CDR3 is TGTGCCAGTAGTGTAAACAGGTACACGGGCACTGAAGCTTTCTTT. Its translation is CASSVNRYTGTEAFF. Variable domain in full (rest from reference TRBV19 and TRBJ1-1): DGGITQSPKYLFRKEGQNVTLSCEQNLNHDAMYWYRQDPGQGLRLIYYSQIVNDFQKGDIAEGYSVSREKKESFPLTVTSAQKNPTAFYLCASSVNRYTGTEAFFGQGTRLTVV.

In this sample, this clone turned up a few times. The gene calls are TRBV6-5 and TRBJ2-1, with a weak D call TRBD2 (6 bases). The germline CDR1 and CDR2 sequences are MNHEY and SVGAGI. Trimming cost V 6 bases and J 9 bases, with 12 bases left between them. This CDR3 has 12 amino acids. CDR3 loop: CASSRLEGEQFF. The CDR3 coding sequence is TGTGCCAGCAGCCGACTAGAGGGTGAGCAGTTCTTC.

The chain has TRBV27 and TRBJ2-7; D not resolved. The V end was cut by 6 bases, the J end by 3 bases, with 12 bases between. This CDR3 contains 13 residues. The germline V gene encodes CDR1 MNHEY and CDR2 SMNVEV (reference sequence). The CDR3: CASSRILGYEQYF. The CDR3 coding sequence is TGTGCCAGCAGCAGGATATTGGGCTACGAGCAGTACTTC.

The chain couples TRBV28 to TRBJ2-4; D unresolved. This CDR3 contains 12 residues. Germline CDR1 reads MDHEN; CDR2 reads SYDVKM. Trimming stripped 4 bases from V and 3 bases from J, with 4 bases between. The DNA for the CDR3 is TGTGCCAGCAGTTACAACAAAAACATTCAGTACTTC. This translates into CASSYNKNIQYF.

The genes are TRBV11-1 and TRBJ2-1; TRBD1 aligns across 8 bases. This CDR3 is 15 amino acids long. Trimming took 3 bases from V and 2 from J; bases not matched to a gene: 3. Germline CDR1 reads SGHAT; CDR2 reads FQDESV (reference sequence). This chain's CDR3 is CASSFSQGAYNEQFF. DNA of the CDR3: TGTGCCAGCAGCTTTTCACAGGGGGCCTACAATGAGCAGTTCTTC.

The V call is TRBV7-9, the J call TRBJ1-3, with D maybe TRBD1 (5 bases). Trimming left V 4 bases short and J 0 bases short, with 13 bases between. CDR3 size: 16 residues. Germline CDR1 reads SEHNR; CDR2 reads FQNEAQ (reference sequence). The CDR3 region has the DNA TGTGCCAGCAGCTGGCCCCGGAGGGGCTCTGGAAACACCATATATTTT. Its translation: CASSWPRRGSGNTIYF.

The rearrangement links TRBV4-2 to TRBJ1-3; maybe TRBD1 (5 bases). From germline, CDR1 is LGHNA and CDR2 YNFKEQ. The CDR3 length is 16 residues. Deletions cut 2 bases from V and 0 bases from J, with 11 bases between. CDR3 DNA sequence: TGTGCCAGCAGCCAAAAAGACAGCGCCTCTGGAAACACCATATATTTT. Protein: CASSQKDSASGNTIYF.

This clone was detected only a few times. The chain recombines TRBV2 with TRBJ2-5; 7 nucleotides line up with TRBD1. J gave up 4 bases and V 8 bases, and 7 bases lay outside the gene matches. The CDR3 is 13 amino acids. Germline CDR1 reads SNHLY; CDR2 reads FYNNEI. The CDR3 bases are TGTGCCAGCTTGAGGGGGCAGGGAGAGACCCAGTACTTC. It specifies CASLRGQGETQYF.

V gene TRBV4-1 combines with J gene TRBJ1-5; D is perhaps TRBD1 (5 bases). The CDR3 spans 14 residues. Germline-derived CDR1 and CDR2 are MGHRA and YSYEKL. V shed 8 bases and J shed 0 bases, with 11 bases lying between them. The CDR3 DNA reads TGCGCCAGCCTCAGGGCCCTTAGCAATCAGCCCCAGCATTTT. The encoded protein is CASLRALSNQPQHF.

This chain uses TRBV14 with TRBJ2-7; a possible D gene is TRBD1 (6 bases). The CDR3 contains 10 residues. V was trimmed by 4 bases and J by 11 bases, leaving 9 bases between them. Germline loops: CDR1 SGHDN, CDR2 FVKESK. The CDR3 is CASSPEGEYF. Written as DNA, the CDR3 is TGTGCCAGCAGCCCTGAGGGGGAGTACTTC.

This chain joins TRBV5-8 and TRBJ1-4; D possibly corresponds to TRBD1 (6 bases). The CDR3 covers 15 residues. The germline CDR1 and CDR2 sequences are SGHTS and YDEGEE. Trimming shortened V by 4 bases and J by 7 bases, and 17 bases separated the two germline ends. The CDR3 DNA sequence: TGTGCCAGCAGCCCAAACAGGGCGGGTGGTGAAAAACTGTTTTTT. It specifies CASSPNRAGGEKLFF.

V is TRBV19 and J is TRBJ2-3; TRBD1 aligns across 8 bases. The junction had 7 bases not matched to a gene; V was cut back by 4 bases and J by 1 base. The CDR3 is 16 residues long. Germline CDR1 LNHDA, CDR2 SQIVND (reference sequence). CDR3 sequence: CASSSGTGRGTDTQYF. CDR3 sequence (DNA): TGTGCCAGTAGTAGCGGGACAGGCCGGGGCACAGATACGCAGTATTTT.

The V call is TRBV10-3, the J call TRBJ2-7, with TRBD1 identical over 9 bases. Germline loops: CDR1 ENHRY, CDR2 SYGVKD. With V trimmed by 3 bases and J by 1 base, 4 bases remained unmatched. This CDR3 has 15 amino acids. CDR3 sequence (DNA): TGTGCCATCAGTGACGGACAGGGGCCGTCCTACGAGCAGTACTTC. Protein sequence: CAISDGQGPSYEQYF.

The chain has TRBV19 and TRBJ2-5; D is perhaps TRBD2 (5 bases). V was pared by 7 bases and J by 4 bases, with 10 bases between. Germline CDR1 is LNHDA and CDR2 is SQIVND (reference sequence). The CDR3 runs 12 residues. The CDR3 DNA follows: TGTGCCAGTACTGACCGGGGAGAGACCCAGTACTTC. Encoded protein: CASTDRGETQYF.

This sequence joins TRBV4-1 and TRBJ1-1; the match to TRBD1 covers 10 bases. The CDR3 spans 13 residues. Germline trimming cut 4 bases from V and 10 bases from J; bases unmatched to any gene: 6. From germline, CDR1 is MGHRA and CDR2 YSYEKL. Written as DNA, the CDR3 is TGCGCCAGCAGCCGGGACAGGGGTTCATTAGCTTTCTTT. Translated, it gives CASSRDRGSLAFF.